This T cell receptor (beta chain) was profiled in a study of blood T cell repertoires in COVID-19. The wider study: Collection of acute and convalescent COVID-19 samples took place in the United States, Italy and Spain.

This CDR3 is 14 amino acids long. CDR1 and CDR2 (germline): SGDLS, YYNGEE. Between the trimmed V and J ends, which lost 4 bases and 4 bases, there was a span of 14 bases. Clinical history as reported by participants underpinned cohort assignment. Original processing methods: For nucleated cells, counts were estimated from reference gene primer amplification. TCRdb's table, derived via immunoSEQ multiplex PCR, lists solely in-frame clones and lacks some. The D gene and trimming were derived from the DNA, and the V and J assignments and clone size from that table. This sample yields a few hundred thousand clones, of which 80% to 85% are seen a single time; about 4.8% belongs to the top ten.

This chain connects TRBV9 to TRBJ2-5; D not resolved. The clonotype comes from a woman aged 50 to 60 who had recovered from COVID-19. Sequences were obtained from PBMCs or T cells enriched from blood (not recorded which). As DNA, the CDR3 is TGTGCCAGCAGCCCCCAGATGGCGGTAGAGACCCAGTACTTC. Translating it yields CASSPQMAVETQYF.